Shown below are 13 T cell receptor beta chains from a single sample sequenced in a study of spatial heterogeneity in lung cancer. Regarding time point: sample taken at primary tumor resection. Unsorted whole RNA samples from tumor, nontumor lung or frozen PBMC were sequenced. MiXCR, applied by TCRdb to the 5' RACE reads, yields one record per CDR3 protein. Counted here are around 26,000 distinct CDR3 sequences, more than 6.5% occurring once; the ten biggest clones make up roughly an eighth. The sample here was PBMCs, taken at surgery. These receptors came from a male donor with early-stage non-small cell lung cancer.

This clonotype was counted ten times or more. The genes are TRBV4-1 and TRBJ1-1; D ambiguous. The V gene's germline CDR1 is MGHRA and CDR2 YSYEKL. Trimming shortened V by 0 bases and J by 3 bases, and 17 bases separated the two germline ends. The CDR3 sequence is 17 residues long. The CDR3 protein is CASSQDPRTQAYTEAFF. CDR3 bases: TGCGCCAGCAGCCAAGATCCGAGGACCCAAGCTTACACTGAAGCTTTCTTT.

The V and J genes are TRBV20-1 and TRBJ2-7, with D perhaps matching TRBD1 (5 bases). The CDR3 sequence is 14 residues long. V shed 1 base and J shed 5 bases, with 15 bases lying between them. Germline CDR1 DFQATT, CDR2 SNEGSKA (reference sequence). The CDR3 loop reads CSARGARDHHEQYF. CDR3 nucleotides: TGCAGTGCTAGAGGGGCCAGGGATCACCACGAGCAGTACTTC.

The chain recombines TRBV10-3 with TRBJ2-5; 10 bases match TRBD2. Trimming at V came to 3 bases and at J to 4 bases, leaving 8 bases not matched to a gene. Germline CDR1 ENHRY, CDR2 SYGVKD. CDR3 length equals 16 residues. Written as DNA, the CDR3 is TGTGCCATCAGTGACCTAGCGGGAGTCGGGGGAGAGACCCAGTACTTC. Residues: CAISDLAGVGGETQYF.

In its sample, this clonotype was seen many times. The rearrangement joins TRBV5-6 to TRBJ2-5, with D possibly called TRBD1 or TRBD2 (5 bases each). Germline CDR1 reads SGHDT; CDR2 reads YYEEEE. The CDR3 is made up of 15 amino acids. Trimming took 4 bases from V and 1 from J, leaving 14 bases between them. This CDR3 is CASSRTPLGQETQYF. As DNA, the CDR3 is TGTGCCAGCAGCCGGACACCACTAGGCCAAGAGACCCAGTACTTC.

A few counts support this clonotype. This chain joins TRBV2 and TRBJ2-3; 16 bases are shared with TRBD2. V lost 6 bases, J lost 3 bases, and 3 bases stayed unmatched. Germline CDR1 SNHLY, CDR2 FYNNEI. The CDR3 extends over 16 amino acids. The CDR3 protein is CASSRGLAGGTDTQYF. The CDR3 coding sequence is TGTGCCAGCAGCCGGGGACTAGCGGGGGGGACAGATACGCAGTATTTT.

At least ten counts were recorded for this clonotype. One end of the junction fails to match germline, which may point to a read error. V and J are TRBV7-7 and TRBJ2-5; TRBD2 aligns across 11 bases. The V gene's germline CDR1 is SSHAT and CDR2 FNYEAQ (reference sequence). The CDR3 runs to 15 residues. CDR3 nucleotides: TGTGCTAGCAGCTTGACTAGCGGGGACCAAGAGACCCAGTACTTC. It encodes CASSLTSGDQETQYF. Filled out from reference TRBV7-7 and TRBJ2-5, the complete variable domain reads GAGVSQSPRYKVTKRGQDVTLRCDPISSHATLYWYQQALGQGPEFLTYFNYEAQPDKSGLPSDRFSAERPEGSISTLTIQRTEQRDSAMYRCASSLTSGDQETQYFGPGTRLLVL.

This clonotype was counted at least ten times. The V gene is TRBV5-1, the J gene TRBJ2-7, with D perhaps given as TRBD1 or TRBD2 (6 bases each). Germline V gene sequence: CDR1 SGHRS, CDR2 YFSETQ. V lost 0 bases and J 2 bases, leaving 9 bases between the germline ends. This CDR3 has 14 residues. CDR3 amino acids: CASSLEGGAYEQYF. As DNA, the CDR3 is TGCGCCAGCAGCTTGGAGGGGGGTGCCTACGAGCAGTACTTC.

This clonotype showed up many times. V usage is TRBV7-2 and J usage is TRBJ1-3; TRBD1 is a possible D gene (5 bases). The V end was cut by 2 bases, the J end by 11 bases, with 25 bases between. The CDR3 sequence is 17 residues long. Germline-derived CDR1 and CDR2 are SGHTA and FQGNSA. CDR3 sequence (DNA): TGTGCCAGCAGCTTATCGGTTAACCGGGACGGAGCTTCTTCCATATATTTT. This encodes CASSLSVNRDGASSIYF.

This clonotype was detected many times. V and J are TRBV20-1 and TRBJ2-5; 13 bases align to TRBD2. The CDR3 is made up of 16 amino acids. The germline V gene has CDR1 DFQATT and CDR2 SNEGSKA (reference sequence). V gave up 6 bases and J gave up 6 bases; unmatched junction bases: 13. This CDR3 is CSAQGLAGAVSQTQYF. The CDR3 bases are TGCAGTGCCCAAGGACTAGCGGGAGCGGTCTCGCAGACCCAGTACTTC.

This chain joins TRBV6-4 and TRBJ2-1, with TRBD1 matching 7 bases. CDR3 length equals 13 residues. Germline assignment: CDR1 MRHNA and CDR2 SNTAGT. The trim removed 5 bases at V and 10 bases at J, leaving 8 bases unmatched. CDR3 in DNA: TGTGCCAGCAGTTTGGGACAGCATGGGGAGCAGTTCTTC. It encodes CASSLGQHGEQFF.

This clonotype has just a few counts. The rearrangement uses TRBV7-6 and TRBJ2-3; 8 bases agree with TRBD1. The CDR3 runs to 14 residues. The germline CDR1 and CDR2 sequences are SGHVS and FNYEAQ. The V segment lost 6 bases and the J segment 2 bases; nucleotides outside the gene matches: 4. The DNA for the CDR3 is TGTGCCAGCAGTCGGGGACAGGACACAGATACGCAGTATTTT. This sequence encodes CASSRGQDTDTQYF.

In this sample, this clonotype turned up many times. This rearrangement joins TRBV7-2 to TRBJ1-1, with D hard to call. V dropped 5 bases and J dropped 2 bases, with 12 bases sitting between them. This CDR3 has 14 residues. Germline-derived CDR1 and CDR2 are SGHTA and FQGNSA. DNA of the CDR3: TGTGCCAGCAGCCCCAATATGGGAAACACTGAAGCTTTCTTT. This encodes CASSPNMGNTEAFF.

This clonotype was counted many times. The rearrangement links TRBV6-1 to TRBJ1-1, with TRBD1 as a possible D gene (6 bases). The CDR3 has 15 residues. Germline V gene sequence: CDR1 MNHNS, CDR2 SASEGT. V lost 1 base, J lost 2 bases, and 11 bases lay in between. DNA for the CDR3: TGTGCCAGCAGTGAAGGATCCAGGGGCAACACTGAAGCTTTCTTT. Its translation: CASSEGSRGNTEAFF.